The present T cell receptor beta chain was sequenced within a study of blood T cell repertoires in COVID-19 (dated by TCRdb to 2019 to 2021). In terms of the full investigation: Samples covering the acute and convalescent phases of COVID-19 were provided by collaborators in the United States, Italy and Spain. HLA class I and class II types, where available, came from metadata supplied by the sample provider rather than from assay-based typing. Samples were obtained from the ongoing ImmuneRACE study (first 160 participants) and from over 1,000 subjects provided by 6 global collaborators. The prospective study material was composed of cDNA or gDNA derived from T cells, B-cell-depleted T cells, or PBMCs. Nearly every sample came with metadata listing a de-identified subject ID, COVID-19 status, age in years and sex. The repertoires were released in a freely available public database meant as a resource for research on the immune response to SARS-CoV-2. The dataset comprised deeply sampled blood TCRbeta repertoires from subjects exposed to, actively infected with, or recovered from COVID-19. The research as a whole found: Clinical and demographic metadata were provided uncurated, with the amount varying by source and participant.

Counted from cysteine to phenylalanine, this CDR3 has 17 amino acids. Kept here is only the CDR3 DNA, which spans 51 bases and is read in frame from base 1. CDR1 SEHNR and CDR2 FQNEAQ are derived from the germline V gene (reference sequence). Here V drops 1 base and J drops 0 bases, and the junction holds 5 bases not matched to any gene. The immunoSEQ Assay, a bias-controlled multiplex PCR, was used to amplify TCRbeta CDR3 regions from genomic DNA. The study's processing was this. Nucleated cell counts per sample were estimated from amplification of reference gene primers within the assay. Sequence reads were collapsed and filtered to measure the absolute abundance of every unique TCRbeta CDR3 rearrangement. For each sample, productive Simpson clonality was calculated as the square root of Simpson's diversity index over productive rearrangements. TCRdb retrieved this table from immuneACCESS and kept in-frame rearrangements only. Not all clones are present; in checked studies, unresolved V genes account for under half, and no reason is known for the remainder. The V and J calls and the clone size are those of that table, but D and trimming were determined from the DNA. The sample table holds approximately 89,000 clones, of which 75% to 85% were seen once. The top ten clones comprise roughly 19% of the sample.

As concerns this clone: Its antigen remains unidentified. It has no much larger one-base neighbor in the sample; base qualities were not kept.

Whole blood was collected in K2EDTA tubes by collaborating institutions according to the institutions' own protocols. For TCRbeta analysis, collaborators shipped samples in one of three forms: frozen whole blood, isolated PBMCs, or DNA extracted from either of those sample types. Sequenced: peripheral blood. The receptor comes from a woman aged 80 or over with acute or convalescent COVID-19. This receptor chain uses TRBV7-9 and TRBJ2-1; 8 nucleotides in the junction match TRBD1. The DNA sequence reads TGTGCCAGCAGCTTAGGTCAGGGGGCGAGCTCCTACAATGAGCAGTTCTTC. It translates to CASSLGQGASSYNEQFF. Joined to the reference TRBV7-9 and TRBJ2-1 proteins, this CDR3 gives the full variable domain: DTGVSQNPRHKITKRGQNVTFRCDPISEHNRLYWYRQTLGQGPEFLTYFQNEAQLEKSRLLSDRFSAERPKGSFSTLEIQRTEQGDSAMYLCASSLGQGASSYNEQFFGPGTRLTVL.